Following are 24 T cell receptor beta chains from one sample sequenced in a study of Ad26.COV2.S vaccination and SARS-CoV-2 variants. Specified treatment: 15 to 20 received Ad26.COV2.S at low or high dose, single or two shots; 5 received placebo; per-sample allocation not given. Sampling happened 63 days after the first vaccine or placebo injection. The protocol was immunoSEQ multiplex PCR, while the TCRdb copy is restricted to in-frame clones and leaves out a portion. The sample comprises about 680,000 clones, about 90% of which are singletons, and around 1.4% rests with the top ten. This sample comprised peripheral blood, obtained in a trial of Ad26.COV2.S vaccine versus placebo. The receptors stem from a person between 18 and 65 years old who received the Ad26.COV2.S COVID-19 vaccine or a placebo.

The rearrangement uses TRBV5-1 and TRBJ2-7; 7 bases match TRBD1. Looked up from germline, CDR1 is SGHRS and CDR2 is YFSETQ. V shed 4 bases and J 3 bases; nucleotides not matched to a gene: 4. The CDR3 sequence is 13 residues long. Written as DNA, the CDR3 is TGCGCCAGCAGCGCAAGGGACAGCTACGAGCAGTACTTC. This encodes CASSARDSYEQYF.

The chain carries TRBV30 and TRBJ2-2, with 10 bases that match TRBD1. Losses at the gene ends were 5 bases for V and 5 bases for J; bases not matched to a gene: 8. CDR1 and CDR2 from the germline V gene are GTSNPN and SVGIG (reference sequence). The CDR3 contains 15 residues. As DNA, the CDR3 is TGTGCCTGGGCCGGAGAGGACAGGGGGACCGGGGAGCTGTTTTTT. It codes for CAWAGEDRGTGELFF.

The rearrangement links TRBV19 to TRBJ2-5, with 11 nucleotides matching TRBD2. CDR1 and CDR2 from the germline V gene are LNHDA and SQIVND (reference sequence). The CDR3 sequence is 16 residues long. Germline trimming cut 6 bases from V and 1 base from J; bases unmatched to any gene: 7. The CDR3: CASRRRTSGFQETQYF. The CDR3 DNA follows: TGTGCCAGTAGAAGACGGACTAGCGGGTTCCAAGAGACCCAGTACTTC.

The J gene is TRBJ2-7, the V gene TRBV7-2; 10 nucleotides line up with TRBD1. J was trimmed by 0 bases and V by 5 bases; bases with no gene match: 10. The CDR3 has 17 residues. Germline V CDR1 and CDR2: SGHTA, FQGNSA. CDR3 loop: CASSLSGTGASSYEQYF. CDR3 nucleotide sequence: TGTGCCAGCAGCCTCTCCGGGACAGGGGCCAGCTCCTACGAGCAGTACTTC. The full variable domain, in which reference TRBV7-2 and TRBJ2-7 provide the parts outside the CDR3, is GAGVSQSPSNKVTEKGKDVELRCDPISGHTALYWYRQSLGQGLEFLIYFQGNSAPDKSGLPSDRFSAERTGGSVSTLTIQRTQQEDSAVYLCASSLSGTGASSYEQYFGPGTRLTVT.

The gene calls are TRBV23-1 and TRBJ2-4, with 8 nucleotides matching TRBD2. TRBV23-1 is identified as an open reading frame with a role that is uncertain. With V trimmed by 3 bases and J by 0 bases, 7 bases remained unmatched. The length of the CDR3 is 17 residues. The CDR3 DNA is TGCGCCAGCAGTCAGGTGGGCGGGAGGCTAGCCAAAAACATTCAGTACTTC. Its protein is CASSQVGGRLAKNIQYF.

The V call is TRBV24-1, the J call TRBJ2-2; D gene ambiguous. Germline V gene sequence: CDR1 KGHDR, CDR2 SFDVKD. V gave up 4 bases and J gave up 6 bases, with 11 bases separating them. This CDR3 region has 14 residues. CDR3 DNA: TGTGCCACCAGTGACCCTGCTCGACCCGGGGAGCTGTTTTTT. Its translation: CATSDPARPGELFF.

This clone was counted once. The rearrangement links TRBV7-2 to TRBJ2-6; D remains ambiguous. The V end was cut by 5 bases, the J end by 0 bases, with 8 bases between. Germline V gene lookup returns CDR1 SGHTA and CDR2 FQGNSA. The CDR3 totals 15 residues. As DNA, the CDR3 is TGTGCCAGCAGCCCTCAGGTCTCTGGGGCCAACGTCCTGACTTTC. Protein sequence: CASSPQVSGANVLTF.

About this clone: Other DNA sequences in this specimen translate into the identical CDR3. The V call is TRBV14, the J call TRBJ2-1; unclear D gene. CDR3 size: 15 residues. The germline V gene encodes CDR1 SGHDN and CDR2 FVKESK. V lost 1 base, J lost 1 base, and 8 bases lay in between. CDR3: CASSQVRRSYNEQFF. CDR3 bases: TGTGCCAGCAGCCAAGTACGGCGGTCCTACAATGAGCAGTTCTTC.

The chain employs TRBV5-1 and TRBJ1-4; D unresolved. Germline-derived CDR1 and CDR2 are SGHRS and YFSETQ. Trimming cost V 5 bases and J 4 bases, with 3 bases left between them. The CDR3 is 11 amino acids. The CDR3 here is CASRDNEKLFF. In DNA form, the CDR3 reads TGCGCCAGCAGGGATAATGAAAAACTGTTTTTT.

This rearrangement joins TRBV10-2 to TRBJ2-3; 10 nucleotides match TRBD1. The CDR3 covers 14 residues. Looked up from germline, CDR1 is WSHSY and CDR2 is SAAADI. The J segment lost 4 bases and the V segment lost 8 bases, leaving 6 bases of the junction unmatched. This chain's CDR3 is CASSETGGPDTQYF. CDR3 bases: TGCGCCAGCTCTGAGACAGGGGGCCCAGATACGCAGTATTTT.

The chain joins TRBV24-1 to TRBJ2-2; D is ambiguous. The CDR3 is 15 residues long. Germline loops: CDR1 KGHDR, CDR2 SFDVKD. The V gene lost 0 bases and the J gene lost 7 bases, with 11 bases spanning the gap. The CDR3 loop reads CATSDLPATYGELFF. CDR3 coding DNA: TGTGCCACCAGTGATTTGCCTGCGACATACGGGGAGCTGTTTTTT.

This rearrangement joins TRBV7-9 to TRBJ2-7, with 13 nucleotides matching TRBD2. The J segment lost 0 bases and the V segment lost 3 bases, leaving 8 bases of the junction unmatched. CDR3 length equals 18 residues. Germline V gene lookup returns CDR1 SEHNR and CDR2 FQNEAQ (reference sequence). The CDR3 DNA reads as TGTGCCAGCAGCTTCAAACTAGCGGGAGGGCCGAGCTCCTACGAGCAGTACTTC. Translated: CASSFKLAGGPSSYEQYF.

The chain recombines TRBV2 with TRBJ1-5, with D unresolved. Germline CDR1 SNHLY, CDR2 FYNNEI. V was cut by 1 base and J by 7 bases, with 8 bases left in between. This CDR3 comprises 13 residues. The DNA for the CDR3 is TGTGCCAGCAGTGAAGGGGCTCGGCAGCCCCAGCATTTT. Its translation is CASSEGARQPQHF.

In regard to this clone: Other nucleotide sequences from this sample produce the same CDR3. The V and J genes are TRBV12-3 or TRBV12-4 and TRBJ1-2; tentatively, D is TRBD1 (5 bases). The CDR3 is made up of 13 amino acids. The ends were cut back, 2 bases at V and 1 base at J, with 5 bases in the middle. CDR3 amino acids: CASSLRGNYGYTF. The CDR3 nucleotides read TGTGCCAGCAGTTTAAGGGGTAACTATGGCTACACCTTC.

V usage is TRBV10-1 and J usage is TRBJ1-5; maybe TRBD1 (5 bases). The V and J ends lost 6 bases and 7 bases respectively, with 16 bases between them. Germline-derived CDR1 and CDR2 are WNHNN and SYGVQD (reference sequence). This CDR3 is 14 amino acids long. CDR3 sequence reads: CASSQTREGQPQHF. The DNA of the CDR3 is TGCGCCAGCAGCCAGACCAGGGAGGGACAGCCCCAGCATTTT.

On this clone itself: Other DNA sequences of this sample code for an identical CDR3. V is TRBV10-3 and J is TRBJ2-1; D is undetermined. The CDR3 sequence is 11 residues long. Per germline, CDR1 ENHRY and CDR2 SYGVKD. Trimming removed 4 bases from V and 5 bases from J, with 3 bases in between. CDR3 DNA: TGTGCCATCAGTGTCAACAATGAGCAGTTCTTC. Translating gives CAISVNNEQFF.

This chain uses TRBV2 with TRBJ2-7; D is ambiguous. The CDR3 extends over 13 amino acids. Germline V lookup: CDR1 SNHLY, CDR2 FYNNEI. V shed 7 bases and J shed 6 bases, with 16 bases lying between them. The DNA of the CDR3 is TGTGCCAGCAACACGATGGAGTTTTCCGAGCAGTACTTC. Encoded protein: CASNTMEFSEQYF.

The rearrangement links TRBV7-3 to TRBJ1-1, with a possible D match to TRBD1 (5 bases). This CDR3 comprises 14 residues. The V gene lost 5 bases and the J gene lost 1 base, with 11 bases spanning the gap. Germline V CDR1 and CDR2: SGHTA, FQGTGA. The CDR3 protein is CASSHDGGNTEAFF. In DNA form, the CDR3 reads TGTGCCAGCAGCCACGACGGGGGGAACACTGAAGCTTTCTTT.

The J gene is TRBJ2-5, the V gene TRBV10-3; TRBD2 matches at 13 bases. CDR3 size: 13 residues. Germline assignment: CDR1 ENHRY and CDR2 SYGVKD. The V and J ends lost 9 bases and 13 bases, in that order; junction bases with no gene match: 11. The DNA for the CDR3 is TGTGCCATTTCCGGGACTAGCGGGAACCCTCGGTACTTC. Its protein is CAISGTSGNPRYF.

The gene calls are TRBV19 and TRBJ2-5; either TRBD1 or TRBD2 may supply D (7 bases each). V was trimmed by 11 bases and J by 5 bases, leaving 12 bases between them. CDR1 LNHDA and CDR2 SQIVND come from the germline V gene (reference sequence). This CDR3 region has 11 residues. CDR3 nucleotide sequence: TGTGCCCGCAGGGGGGGGGAGACCCAGTACTTC. It is translated as CARRGGETQYF. The full variable domain, in which reference TRBV19 and TRBJ2-5 provide the parts outside the CDR3, is DGGITQSPKYLFRKEGQNVTLSCEQNLNHDAMYWYRQDPGQGLRLIYYSQIVNDFQKGDIAEGYSVSREKKESFPLTVTSAQKNPTAFYLCARRGGETQYFGPGTRLLVL.

The genes are TRBV25-1 and TRBJ1-1, with 7 positions matching TRBD1. V lost 8 bases to trimming and J lost 7 bases; unmatched junction nucleotides: 4. The CDR3 is made up of 11 amino acids. Germline CDR1 is MGHDK and CDR2 is SYGVNS. The CDR3 coding sequence is TGTGCCAGCCTCGGACAGGTTGAAGCTTTCTTT. Its protein product is CASLGQVEAFF.

CDR3 coding DNA: TGTGCCAGCAGCTTGGGACAGGGGGCCTACAATGAGCAGTTCTTC. Its protein is CASSLGQGAYNEQFF. This chain joins TRBV5-8 and TRBJ2-1; 9 bases fit TRBD1. Trimming removed 0 bases from V and 2 bases from J; junction bases left unmatched: 0. CDR1 and CDR2 (germline): SGHTS, YDEGEE. The CDR3 loop spans 15 amino acids. The whole variable domain, remainder taken from reference TRBV5-8 and TRBJ2-1, is EAGVTQSPTHLIKTRGQQATLRCSPISGHTSVYWYQQALGLGLQFLLWYDEGEERNRGNFPPRFSGRQFPNYSSELNVNALELEDSALYLCASSLGQGAYNEQFFGPGTRLTVL.

This clone has a single count. This chain links TRBV5-1 with TRBJ2-5; D gene unclear. Per germline, CDR1 SGHRS and CDR2 YFSETQ. V was shortened by 1 base and J by 2 bases, with 9 bases between the two germline ends. The CDR3 is made up of 14 amino acids. The CDR3 nucleotides are TGCGCCAGCAGCTTGCTAGACGGACAAGAGACCCAGTACTTC. It is translated as CASSLLDGQETQYF. The whole variable domain, filled in from reference TRBV5-1 and TRBJ2-5, reads KAGVTQTPRYLIKTRGQQVTLSCSPISGHRSVSWYQQTPGQGLQFLFEYFSETQRNKGNFPGRFSGRQFSNSRSEMNVSTLELGDSALYLCASSLLDGQETQYFGPGTRLLVL.

The rearrangement joins TRBV19 to TRBJ2-7; D gene uncertain. V was trimmed by 6 bases and J by 5 bases, leaving 8 bases between them. The CDR3 loop spans 11 amino acids. The germline V gene encodes CDR1 LNHDA and CDR2 SQIVND (reference sequence). As DNA, the CDR3 is TGTGCCAGTAGCCAGTCGGACGAGCAGTACTTC. Translating gives CASSQSDEQYF.